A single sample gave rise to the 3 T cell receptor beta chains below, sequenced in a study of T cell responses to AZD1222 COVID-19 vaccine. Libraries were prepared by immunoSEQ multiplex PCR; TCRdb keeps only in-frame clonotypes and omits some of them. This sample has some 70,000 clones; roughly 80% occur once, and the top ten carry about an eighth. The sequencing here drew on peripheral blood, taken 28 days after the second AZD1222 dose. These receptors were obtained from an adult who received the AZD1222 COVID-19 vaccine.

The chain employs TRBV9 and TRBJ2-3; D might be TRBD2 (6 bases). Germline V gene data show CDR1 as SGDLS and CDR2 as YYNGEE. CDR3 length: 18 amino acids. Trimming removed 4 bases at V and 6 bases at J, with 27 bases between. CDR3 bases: TGTGCCAGCAGCCCCCGACTTTACGCGGGGCGCCTGGCGGATACGCAGTATTTT. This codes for CASSPRLYAGRLADTQYF.

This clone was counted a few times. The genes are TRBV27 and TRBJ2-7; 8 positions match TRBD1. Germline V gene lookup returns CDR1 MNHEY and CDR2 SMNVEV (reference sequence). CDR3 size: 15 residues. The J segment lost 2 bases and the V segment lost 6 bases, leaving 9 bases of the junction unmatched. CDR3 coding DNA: TGTGCCAGCAGCCCAACAGGGGGACGTGCCTACGAGCAGTACTTC. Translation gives CASSPTGGRAYEQYF.

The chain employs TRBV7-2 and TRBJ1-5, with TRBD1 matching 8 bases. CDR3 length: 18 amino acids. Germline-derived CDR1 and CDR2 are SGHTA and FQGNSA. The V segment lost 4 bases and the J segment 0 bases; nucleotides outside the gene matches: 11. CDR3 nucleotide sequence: TGTGCCAGCAGCTCCCTACAGGGGGGACGGCCTAGCAATCAGCCCCAGCATTTT. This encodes CASSSLQGGRPSNQPQHF.